Sequencing of this T cell receptor beta chain was carried out in a study of tumor-infiltrating lymphocytes in primary liver carcinoma. There are many counts of this clonotype. CDR1 and CDR2 from the germline V gene are LGHNA and YNFKEQ. V lost 3 bases and J 8 bases, leaving 7 bases between the germline ends. The CDR3 runs to 11 residues. TCR beta cDNA was prepared out of around 460 ng total RNA by means of a constant-region primer. Each TCR beta library was derived from three nested multiplex PCR rounds that employed slightly modified ARM-PCR. It was with TRBV1-TRBV30 forward primers and a C-beta reverse primer that the first two PCR rounds were run, at approximately 10 cycles each. TCRdb reprocessed the multiplex PCR reads via MiXCR and lists one record per CDR3 protein. The sample includes about 59,000 distinct CDR3 sequences, less than 75% of them seen just once. Joint extraction of RNA and DNA used 20-30 mg of bulk tissue that was unsorted.

The chain links TRBV4-2 to TRBJ1-2, with D tentatively TRBD1 (5 bases). The clonotype was recovered from a man aged 35 to 55 with primary liver carcinoma and hepatitis B virus infection. Sequenced sample: liver tumor tissue from sampling region 2. Noted subset: tumor region T2, inferior pole. CDR3 sequence reads: CASSQTEGYTF. Written as DNA, the CDR3 is TGTGCCAGCAGCCAGACAGAGGGCTACACCTTC.